This T cell receptor beta chain was captured in a study of early stage breast cancer tumors. Study-wide findings and caveats: Bulk DNA sequencing of unsorted cells missed chain pairing and markers. Tumors had around 2.3-fold higher T cell density than normal breast. Most shared enriched TCRB sequences were commonly generated ones.

The J segment lost 5 bases and the V segment lost 6 bases, leaving 5 bases of the junction unmatched. The CDR3 has 13 residues. Germline lookup yields CDR1 MDHEN and CDR2 SYDVKM. A remark on this clone: Its specificity is unknown.

Blood replicates held 0.5 ug DNA, tumor or normal breast roughly 1.5 ug, two each. Assay used: immunoSEQ multiplex PCR; TCRdb lists only in-frame clones, some missing. This sample yields 51,000 or so clones, of which 65% to 90% are seen a single time; around 1.5% belongs to the top ten. The chain combines TRBV28 with TRBJ2-3, with 7 nucleotides matching TRBD1. This TCR came from a person aged 50-59 years with breast cancer. The sequencing input was blood. CDR3 coding DNA: TGTGCCAGCAGAAAAACAGGGGAAGATACGCAGTATTTT. Translated, it gives CASRKTGEDTQYF.